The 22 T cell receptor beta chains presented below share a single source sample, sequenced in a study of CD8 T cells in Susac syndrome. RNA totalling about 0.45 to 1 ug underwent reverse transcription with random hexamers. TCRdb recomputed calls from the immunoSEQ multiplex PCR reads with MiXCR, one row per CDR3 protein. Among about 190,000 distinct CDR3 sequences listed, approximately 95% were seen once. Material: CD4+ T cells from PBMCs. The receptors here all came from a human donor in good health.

This chain's CDR3 is CSAGPRTPDQYF. CDR3 bases: TGCAGTGCGGGGCCTCGTACCCCCGATCAGTACTTC. The chain couples TRBV20-1 to TRBJ2-7; D may be TRBD1 (5 bases). The germline CDR1 and CDR2 sequences are DFQATT and SNEGSKA (reference sequence). Trimming left V 6 bases short and J 10 bases short, with 19 bases between. This CDR3 has 12 residues.

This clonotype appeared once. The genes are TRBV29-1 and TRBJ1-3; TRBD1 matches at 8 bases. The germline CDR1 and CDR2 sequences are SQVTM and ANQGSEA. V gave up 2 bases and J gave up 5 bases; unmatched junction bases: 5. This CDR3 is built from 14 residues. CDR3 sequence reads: CSVESQGARNTIYF. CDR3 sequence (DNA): TGCAGCGTTGAATCCCAGGGGGCTCGAAACACCATATATTTT.

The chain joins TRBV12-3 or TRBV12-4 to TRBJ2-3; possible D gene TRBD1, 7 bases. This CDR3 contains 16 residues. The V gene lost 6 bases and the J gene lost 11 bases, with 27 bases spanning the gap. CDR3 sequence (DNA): TGTGCCAGCAGCACTACCTCCGGGACAGTTAGCGGAATGCAGTATTTT. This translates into CASSTTSGTVSGMQYF.

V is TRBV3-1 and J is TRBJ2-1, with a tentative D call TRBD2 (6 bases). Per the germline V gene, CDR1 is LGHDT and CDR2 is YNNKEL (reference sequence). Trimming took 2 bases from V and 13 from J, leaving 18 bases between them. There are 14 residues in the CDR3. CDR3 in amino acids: CASSQLPRRDPQFF. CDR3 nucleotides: TGTGCCAGCAGCCAACTGCCCCGGCGGGACCCCCAGTTCTTC.

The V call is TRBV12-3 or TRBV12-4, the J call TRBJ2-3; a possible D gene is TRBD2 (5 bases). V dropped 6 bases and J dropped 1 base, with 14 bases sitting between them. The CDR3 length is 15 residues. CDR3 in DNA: TGTGCCAGCAGAACGGGGTTCACAGGCACAGATACGCAGTATTTT. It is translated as CASRTGFTGTDTQYF.

For the CDR3, the DNA is TGCGCCAGCAGCCAAGGCGATTATCCGCAGAATGAAAAACTGTTTTTT. The encoded protein is CASSQGDYPQNEKLFF. This chain links TRBV4-1 with TRBJ1-4; D gene uncertain. Per the germline V gene, CDR1 is MGHRA and CDR2 is YSYEKL. The CDR3 spans 16 residues. V lost 1 base, J lost 5 bases, and 14 bases lay in between.

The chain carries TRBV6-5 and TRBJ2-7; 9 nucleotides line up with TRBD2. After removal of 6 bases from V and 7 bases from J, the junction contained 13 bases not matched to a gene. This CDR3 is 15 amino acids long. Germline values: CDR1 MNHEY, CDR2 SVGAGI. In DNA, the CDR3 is TGTGCCAGCAGCCCCCGTCTAGCGGGATATGGAGAGCAGTACGTC. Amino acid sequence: CASSPRLAGYGEQYV.

The CDR3 here is CASSHPEGRVWEPQHF. The CDR3 DNA is TGTGCCAGCAGCCACCCCGAGGGTAGGGTGTGGGAACCCCAGCATTTT. The J gene is TRBJ1-5, the V gene TRBV9; D is ambiguous. The germline V gene has CDR1 SGDLS and CDR2 YYNGEE. V was shortened by 4 bases and J by 10 bases, with 24 bases between the two germline ends. The CDR3 covers 16 residues.

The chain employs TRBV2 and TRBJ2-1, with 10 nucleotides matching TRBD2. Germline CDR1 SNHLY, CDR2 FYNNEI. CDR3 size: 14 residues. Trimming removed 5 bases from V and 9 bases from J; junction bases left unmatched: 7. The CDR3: CASSMLAGEGEQFF. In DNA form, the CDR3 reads TGTGCCAGCAGTATGCTAGCGGGAGAGGGTGAGCAGTTCTTC.

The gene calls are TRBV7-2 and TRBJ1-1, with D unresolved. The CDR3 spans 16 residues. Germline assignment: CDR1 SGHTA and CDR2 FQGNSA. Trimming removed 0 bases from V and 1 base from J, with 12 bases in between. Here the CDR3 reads CASSLAYEVENTEAFF. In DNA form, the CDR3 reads TGTGCCAGCAGCTTAGCTTACGAGGTTGAGAACACTGAAGCTTTCTTT.

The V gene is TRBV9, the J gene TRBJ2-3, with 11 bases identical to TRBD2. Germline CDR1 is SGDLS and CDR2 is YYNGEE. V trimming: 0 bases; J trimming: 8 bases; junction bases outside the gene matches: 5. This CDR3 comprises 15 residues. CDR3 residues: CASSVEGTSGSTQYF. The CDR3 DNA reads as TGTGCCAGCAGCGTAGAGGGAACTAGCGGGAGTACGCAGTATTTT.

CDR3 nucleotide sequence: TGTGCCAGCAGTGATGACGGCCCTTATGGCTACACCTTC. Encoded protein: CASSDDGPYGYTF. J is TRBJ1-2 and V is TRBV25-1; D unclear. This CDR3 region has 13 residues. V lost 3 bases and J lost 5, with 10 bases in between. CDR1 is MGHDK and CDR2 is SYGVNS in the germline V gene.

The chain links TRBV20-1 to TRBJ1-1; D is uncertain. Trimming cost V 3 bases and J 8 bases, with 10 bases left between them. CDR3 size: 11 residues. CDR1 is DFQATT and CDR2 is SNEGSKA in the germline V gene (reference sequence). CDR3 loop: CSASSPGEAFF. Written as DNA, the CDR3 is TGCAGTGCTAGTTCTCCGGGCGAAGCTTTCTTT.

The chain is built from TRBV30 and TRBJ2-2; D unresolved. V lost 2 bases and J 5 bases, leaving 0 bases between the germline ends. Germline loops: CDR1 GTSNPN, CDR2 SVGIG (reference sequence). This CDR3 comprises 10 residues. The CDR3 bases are TGTGCCTGGAGTACCGGGGAGCTGTTTTTT. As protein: CAWSTGELFF.

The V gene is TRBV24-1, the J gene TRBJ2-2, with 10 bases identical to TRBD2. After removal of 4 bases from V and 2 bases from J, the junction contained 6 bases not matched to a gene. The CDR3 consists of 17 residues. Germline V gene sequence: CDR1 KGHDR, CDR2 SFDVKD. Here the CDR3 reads CATSDPTSGDNTGELFF. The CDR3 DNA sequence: TGTGCCACCAGTGACCCTACTAGCGGGGACAACACCGGGGAGCTGTTTTTT.

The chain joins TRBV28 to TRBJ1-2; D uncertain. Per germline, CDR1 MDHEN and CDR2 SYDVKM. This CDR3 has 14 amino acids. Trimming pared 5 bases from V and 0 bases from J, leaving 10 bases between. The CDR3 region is CASSPTLANYGYTF. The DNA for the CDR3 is TGTGCCAGCAGTCCGACGCTAGCTAACTATGGCTACACCTTC.

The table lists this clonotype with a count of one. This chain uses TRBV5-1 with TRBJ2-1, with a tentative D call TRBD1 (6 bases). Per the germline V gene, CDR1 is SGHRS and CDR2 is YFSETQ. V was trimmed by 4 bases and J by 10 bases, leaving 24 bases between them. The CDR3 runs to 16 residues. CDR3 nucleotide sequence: TGCGCCAGCAGCGTGGAACAGGGTATGACCCCCCTAGAGCAGTTCTTC. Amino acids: CASSVEQGMTPLEQFF. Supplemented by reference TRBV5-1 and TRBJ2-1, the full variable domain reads KAGVTQTPRYLIKTRGQQVTLSCSPISGHRSVSWYQQTPGQGLQFLFEYFSETQRNKGNFPGRFSGRQFSNSRSEMNVSTLELGDSALYLCASSVEQGMTPLEQFFGPGTRLTVL.

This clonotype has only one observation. DNA for the CDR3: TGCAGTGCTAGGGGGTTGGGACAGGGATACTACGAGCAGTACTTC. Translated, it gives CSARGLGQGYYEQYF. This rearrangement joins TRBV20-1 to TRBJ2-7, with TRBD1 matching over 9 bases. This CDR3 contains 15 residues. With V trimmed by 3 bases and J by 3 bases, 9 bases remained unmatched. The germline V gene has CDR1 DFQATT and CDR2 SNEGSKA (reference sequence).

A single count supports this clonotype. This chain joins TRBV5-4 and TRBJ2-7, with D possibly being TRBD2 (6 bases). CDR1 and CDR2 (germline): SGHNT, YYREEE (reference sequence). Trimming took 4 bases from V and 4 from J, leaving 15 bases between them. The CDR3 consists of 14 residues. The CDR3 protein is CASSLRDGLYEQYF. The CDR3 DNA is TGTGCCAGCAGCCTCCGGGACGGACTATACGAGCAGTACTTC.

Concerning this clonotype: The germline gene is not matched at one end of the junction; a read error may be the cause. CDR3 DNA: TGTGCTAGCAGCTTAGCCCGCACCAATGAGCAGTTCTTC. Residues: CASSLARTNEQFF. The chain couples TRBV7-7 to TRBJ2-1; D is unclear. This CDR3 comprises 13 residues. Germline V lookup: CDR1 SSHAT, CDR2 FNYEAQ (reference sequence).

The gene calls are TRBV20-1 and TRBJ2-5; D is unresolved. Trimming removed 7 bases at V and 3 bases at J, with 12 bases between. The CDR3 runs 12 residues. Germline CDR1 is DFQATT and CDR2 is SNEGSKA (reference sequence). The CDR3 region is CSVIPQEETQYF. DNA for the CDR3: TGCAGTGTGATCCCCCAGGAAGAGACCCAGTACTTC.

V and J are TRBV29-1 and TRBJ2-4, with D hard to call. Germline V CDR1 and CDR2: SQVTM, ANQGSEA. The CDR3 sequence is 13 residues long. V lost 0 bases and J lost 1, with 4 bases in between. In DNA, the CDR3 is TGCAGCGTTGAAGAGTCGGCCAAAAACATTCAGTACTTC. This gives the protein CSVEESAKNIQYF.